The clone carrying this T cell receptor (beta chain) was found once. This entry comes from a study of cytomegalovirus exposure and HLA in healthy donors. Germline CDR1 is LNHDA and CDR2 is SQIVND (reference sequence). Trimming shortened V by 6 bases and J by 7 bases, and 16 bases separated the two germline ends. CDR3 length: 13 residues. In the PCR, 60 Vbeta and 13 Jbeta primers were used. The protocol was immunoSEQ multiplex PCR, while the TCRdb copy is restricted to in-frame clones and leaves out a portion. The sample consists of about 38,000 clones, around 86% of them appearing once. The sequencing sample was made of PBMCs. V gene TRBV19 combines with J gene TRBJ2-7, with D perhaps TRBD1 (5 bases). This TCR was recovered from a middle-aged woman in good health and CMV-seropositive. The CDR3 DNA sequence: TGTGCCAGTAGAAAAGGACACGGTGAGGAGCAGTACTTC. It translates to CASRKGHGEEQYF. Supplemented by reference TRBV19 and TRBJ2-7, the full variable domain reads DGGITQSPKYLFRKEGQNVTLSCEQNLNHDAMYWYRQDPGQGLRLIYYSQIVNDFQKGDIAEGYSVSREKKESFPLTVTSAQKNPTAFYLCASRKGHGEEQYFGPGTRLTVT.